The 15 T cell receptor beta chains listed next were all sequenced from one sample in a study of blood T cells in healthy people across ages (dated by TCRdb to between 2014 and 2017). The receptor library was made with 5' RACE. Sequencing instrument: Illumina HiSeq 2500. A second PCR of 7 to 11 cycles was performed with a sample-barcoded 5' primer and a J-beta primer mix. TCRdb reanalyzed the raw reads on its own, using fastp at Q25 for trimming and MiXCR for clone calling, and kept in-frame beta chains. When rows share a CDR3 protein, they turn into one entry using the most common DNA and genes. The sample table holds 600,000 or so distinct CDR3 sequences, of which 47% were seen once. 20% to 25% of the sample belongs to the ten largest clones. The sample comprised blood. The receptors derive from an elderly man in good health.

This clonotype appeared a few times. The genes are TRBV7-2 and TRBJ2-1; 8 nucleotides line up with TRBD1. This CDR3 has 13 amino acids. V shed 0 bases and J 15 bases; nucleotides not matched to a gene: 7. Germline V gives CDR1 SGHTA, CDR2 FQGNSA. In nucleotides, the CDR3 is TGTGCCAGCAGCTTAGCGGGACAGGCGAGGGTGTTCTTC. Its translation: CASSLAGQARVFF.

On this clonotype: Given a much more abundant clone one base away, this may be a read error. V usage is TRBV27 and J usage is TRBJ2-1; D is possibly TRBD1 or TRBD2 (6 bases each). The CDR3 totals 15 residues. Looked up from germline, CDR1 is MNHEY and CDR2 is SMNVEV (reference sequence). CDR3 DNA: TGTGCCAGCGGTTTAAAGGACAGACTAGACAATGAGCAGTTCTTC. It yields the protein CASGLKDRLDNEQFF.

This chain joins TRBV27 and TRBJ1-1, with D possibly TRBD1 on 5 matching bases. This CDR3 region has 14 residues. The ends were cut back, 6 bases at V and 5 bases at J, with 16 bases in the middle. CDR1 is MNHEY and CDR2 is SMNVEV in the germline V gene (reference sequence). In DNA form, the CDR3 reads TGTGCCAGCAGACTCGGGGCAGAAGGTACTGAAGCTTTCTTT. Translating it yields CASRLGAEGTEAFF.

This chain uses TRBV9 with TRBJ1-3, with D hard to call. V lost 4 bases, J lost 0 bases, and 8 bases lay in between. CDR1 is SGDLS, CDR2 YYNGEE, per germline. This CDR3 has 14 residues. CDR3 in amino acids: CASSPSPSGNTIYF. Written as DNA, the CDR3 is TGTGCCAGCAGCCCCAGCCCCTCTGGAAACACCATATATTTT.

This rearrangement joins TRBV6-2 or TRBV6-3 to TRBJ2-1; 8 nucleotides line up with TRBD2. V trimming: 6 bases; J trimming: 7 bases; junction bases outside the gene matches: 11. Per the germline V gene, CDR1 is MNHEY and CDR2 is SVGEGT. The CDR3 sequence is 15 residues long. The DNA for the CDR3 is TGTGCCAGCAGCCCGGGGGGGGCCGGGAGGAATGAGCAGTTCTTC. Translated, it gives CASSPGGAGRNEQFF.

This CDR3 reads CASSLVESSPRYEQYF. CDR3 DNA sequence: TGTGCCAGCTCATTAGTAGAATCATCCCCACGGTACGAGCAGTACTTC. This chain joins TRBV18 and TRBJ2-7; D is unclear. V was trimmed by 5 bases and J by 4 bases, leaving 21 bases between them. CDR1 is KGHSH, CDR2 LQKENI, per germline. The CDR3 sequence is 16 residues long.

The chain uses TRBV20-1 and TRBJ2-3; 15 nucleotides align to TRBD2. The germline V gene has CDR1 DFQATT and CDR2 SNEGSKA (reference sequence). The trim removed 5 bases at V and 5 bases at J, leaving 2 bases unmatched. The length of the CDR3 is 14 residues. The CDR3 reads CSAGGLAGGDTQYF. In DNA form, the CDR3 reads TGCAGTGCTGGGGGACTAGCGGGAGGAGATACGCAGTATTTT.

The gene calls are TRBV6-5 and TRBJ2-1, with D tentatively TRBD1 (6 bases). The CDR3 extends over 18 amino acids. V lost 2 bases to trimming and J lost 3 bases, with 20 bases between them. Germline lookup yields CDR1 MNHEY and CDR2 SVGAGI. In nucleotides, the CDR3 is TGTGCCAGCAGTTACAGTTCAGGGGACGGGGTTCTCTACAATGAGCAGTTCTTC. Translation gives CASSYSSGDGVLYNEQFF.

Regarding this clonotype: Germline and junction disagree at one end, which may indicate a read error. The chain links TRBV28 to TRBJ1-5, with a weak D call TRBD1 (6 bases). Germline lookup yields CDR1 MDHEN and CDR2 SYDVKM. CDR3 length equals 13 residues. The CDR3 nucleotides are TGTGCCTGCAGTTATCAGGGGTATCAGCCCCAGCATTTT. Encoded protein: CACSYQGYQPQHF.

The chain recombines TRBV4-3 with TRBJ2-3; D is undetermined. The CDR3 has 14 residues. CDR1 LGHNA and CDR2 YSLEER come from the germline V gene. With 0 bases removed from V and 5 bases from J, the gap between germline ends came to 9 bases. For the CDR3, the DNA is TGCGCCAGCAGCCAAGATTTGATGGAAGATACGCAGTATTTT. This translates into CASSQDLMEDTQYF.

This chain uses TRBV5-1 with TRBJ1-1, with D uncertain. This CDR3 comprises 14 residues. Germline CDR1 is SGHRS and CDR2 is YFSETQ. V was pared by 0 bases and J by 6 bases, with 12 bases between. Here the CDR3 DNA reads TGCGCCAGCAGCTTGGACAGCGCCCTCCCTGAAGCTTTCTTT. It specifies CASSLDSALPEAFF.

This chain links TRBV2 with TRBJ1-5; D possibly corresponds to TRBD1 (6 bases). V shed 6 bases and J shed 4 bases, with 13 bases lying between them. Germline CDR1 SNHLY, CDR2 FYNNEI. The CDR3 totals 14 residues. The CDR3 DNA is TGTGCCAGCAGCGGGGGGGCAGGTAATCAGCCCCAGCATTTT. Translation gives CASSGGAGNQPQHF.

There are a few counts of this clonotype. DNA of the CDR3: TGCAGCGTTGCCCGCCTGGGTAGGGCCGAGCAGTACTTC. This codes for CSVARLGRAEQYF. This chain joins TRBV29-1 and TRBJ2-7, with D uncertain. Per germline, CDR1 SQVTM and CDR2 ANQGSEA. This CDR3 region has 13 residues. Trimming left V 4 bases short and J 6 bases short, with 16 bases between.

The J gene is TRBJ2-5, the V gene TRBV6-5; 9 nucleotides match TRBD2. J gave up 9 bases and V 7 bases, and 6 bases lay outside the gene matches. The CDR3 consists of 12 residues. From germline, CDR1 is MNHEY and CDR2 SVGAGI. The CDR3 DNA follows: TGTGCCAGCAACCCTAGCGGGGCGGCCCAGTACTTC. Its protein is CASNPSGAAQYF.

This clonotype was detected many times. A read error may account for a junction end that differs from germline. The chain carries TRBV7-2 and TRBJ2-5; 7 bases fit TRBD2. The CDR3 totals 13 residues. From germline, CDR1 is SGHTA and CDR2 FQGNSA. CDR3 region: CASSRTRQETQYF. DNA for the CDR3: TGCGCCAGCAGCCGGACTAGACAAGAGACCCAGTACTTC.